A selection of T cell receptor beta chains follows, all from one sample in a study of T cell responses to AZD1222 COVID-19 vaccine. The repertoire was sequenced with immunoSEQ multiplex PCR; TCRdb's copy has only in-frame clones and lacks some. This table holds 89,000 or so clones, around nine tenths found once. The source was peripheral blood, collected on day 0 of AZD1222 vaccination. The receptors here all came from an adult in good health. Both conserved end residues are part of each CDR3. A D gene is named only where the DNA matches it firmly. The size field is filled for only some rows; it gives once, few, many or a size class.

J gene: TRBJ2-7
V gene: TRBV4-1
D gene: .
clone size: .
CDR3 DNA: TGCGCCAGCAGCCAAGATTTGGGCAGCCAGTCCCCCTACGAGCAGTACTTC
CDR3 protein: CASSQDLGSQSPYEQYF

J gene: TRBJ1-3
V gene: TRBV29-1
D gene: .
clone size: .
CDR3 DNA: TGCAGCGTTGACAGCAGGGACTCTGGAAACACCATATATTTT
CDR3 protein: CSVDSRDSGNTIYF

J gene: TRBJ1-3
V gene: TRBV12-3/TRBV12-4
D gene: .
clone size: .
CDR3 DNA: TGTGCCAGCTCCTGGGAGGGTGGCAGGGCTAAATATTTT
CDR3 protein: CASSWEGGRAKYF

J gene: TRBJ2-7
V gene: TRBV13
D gene: .
clone size: .
CDR3 DNA: TGTGCCAGCACAAGCTTAGGTGCGGGGTACTACGAGCAGTACTTC
CDR3 protein: CASTSLGAGYYEQYF

J gene: TRBJ2-7
V gene: TRBV20-1
D gene: TRBD2
clone size: .
CDR3 DNA: TGCAGTGCTAGTGCAACCGGGACTAGCGGGAGGAAATACGAGCAGTACTTC
CDR3 protein: CSASATGTSGRKYEQYF

J gene: TRBJ2-5
V gene: TRBV5-1
D gene: TRBD1
clone size: .
CDR3 DNA: TGCGCCAGCAGCTTGTCCACAGGGGTGTCGTCAGAGACCCAGTACTTC
CDR3 protein: CASSLSTGVSSETQYF

J gene: TRBJ2-1
V gene: TRBV6-5
D gene: TRBD2
clone size: .
CDR3 DNA: TGTGCCAGCAGACTCCTAGCGGGGCTTAACAATGAGCAGTTCTTC
CDR3 protein: CASRLLAGLNNEQFF

J gene: TRBJ2-7
V gene: TRBV4-1
D gene: TRBD2
clone size: few
CDR3 DNA: TGCGCCAGCAGCCAGACGAGACTAGCGGGAGACTACGAGCAGTACTTC
CDR3 protein: CASSQTRLAGDYEQYF

J gene: TRBJ1-4
V gene: TRBV7-9
D gene: .
clone size: .
CDR3 DNA: TGTGCCAGCAGCGCAGGGACGTCTAATGAAAAACTGTTTTTT
CDR3 protein: CASSAGTSNEKLFF

J gene: TRBJ2-1
V gene: TRBV5-4
D gene: .
clone size: .
CDR3 DNA: TGTGCCAGCAGCCTCCTCAGGGTTAATGAGCAGTTCTTC
CDR3 protein: CASSLLRVNEQFF

J gene: TRBJ2-5
V gene: TRBV19
D gene: .
clone size: .
CDR3 DNA: TGTGCCAGTAGTCCATGGTCCCAGAGAGAGACCCAGTACTTC
CDR3 protein: CASSPWSQRETQYF

J gene: TRBJ2-2
V gene: TRBV7-9
D gene: TRBD2
clone size: .
CDR3 DNA: TGTGCCAGCAGCCGCAAAGTGGGAGGGCCTGGGACCGGGGAGCTGTTTTTT
CDR3 protein: CASSRKVGGPGTGELFF

J gene: TRBJ1-2
V gene: TRBV19
D gene: TRBD1
clone size: .
CDR3 DNA: TGTGCCAGTAGTATATACCCACAGGGGTACTATGGCTACACCTTC
CDR3 protein: CASSIYPQGYYGYTF

J gene: TRBJ2-7
V gene: TRBV7-9
D gene: .
clone size: .
CDR3 DNA: TGTGCCAGCAGCCCCCATGGCAGGGAACCCGAGCAGTACTTC
CDR3 protein: CASSPHGREPEQYF

J gene: TRBJ2-2
V gene: TRBV2
D gene: .
clone size: .
CDR3 DNA: TGTGCCAGCTTACAGTCGAACACCGGGGAGCTGTTTTTT
CDR3 protein: CASLQSNTGELFF

J gene: TRBJ2-5
V gene: TRBV13
D gene: .
clone size: .
CDR3 DNA: TGTGCCAGCAGCTTATTATCGTACAGGGAAGAGACCCAGTACTTC
CDR3 protein: CASSLLSYREETQYF

J gene: TRBJ1-5
V gene: TRBV2
D gene: .
clone size: once
CDR3 DNA: TGTGCCAGCAGTCTTTCGGGGGTTCGCAATCAGCCCCAGCATTTT
CDR3 protein: CASSLSGVRNQPQHF

J gene: TRBJ1-5
V gene: TRBV28
D gene: .
clone size: .
CDR3 DNA: TGTGCCAGCAGAACTCAACCCTCAAGTATCCATCAGCCCCAGCATTTT
CDR3 protein: CASRTQPSSIHQPQHF

J gene: TRBJ2-7
V gene: TRBV4-2
D gene: TRBD1
clone size: .
CDR3 DNA: TGTGCCAGCAGCCAAGGTACAGGGGGCCACGAGCAGTACTTC
CDR3 protein: CASSQGTGGHEQYF

J gene: TRBJ1-2
V gene: TRBV28
D gene: .
clone size: .
CDR3 DNA: TGTGCCAGCAGTTTAAGTTCCGGGGGGGCCTTAATCCGCTACACCTTC
CDR3 protein: CASSLSSGGALIRYTF

J gene: TRBJ2-1
V gene: TRBV19
D gene: .
clone size: .
CDR3 DNA: TGTGCCAGTAGTATAGACTTCAGGGAGCAGTTCTTC
CDR3 protein: CASSIDFREQFF

J gene: TRBJ2-3
V gene: TRBV20-1
D gene: .
clone size: once
CDR3 DNA: TGCAGTGCTAATGACAGAGCAGATACGCAGTATTTT
CDR3 protein: CSANDRADTQYF

J gene: TRBJ2-7
V gene: TRBV5-1
D gene: TRBD2
clone size: .
CDR3 DNA: TGCGCCAGCAGGCGGACTAGCGACTCCTACGAGCAGTACTTC
CDR3 protein: CASRRTSDSYEQYF

J gene: TRBJ1-1
V gene: TRBV5-1
D gene: TRBD1
clone size: .
CDR3 DNA: TGCGCCAGCAGCCCGGTCCGACAGGGCACTGAAGCTTTCTTT
CDR3 protein: CASSPVRQGTEAFF

J gene: TRBJ1-5
V gene: TRBV19
D gene: TRBD1
clone size: .
CDR3 DNA: TGTGCCAGCCGGGACCGGACAGGAATCGATCAGCCCCAGCATTTT
CDR3 protein: CASRDRTGIDQPQHF

J gene: TRBJ2-2
V gene: TRBV19
D gene: TRBD2
clone size: .
CDR3 DNA: TGTGCCAGTAGTATAGTTCTAAGGAGCGGGAGGGCCGGGGAGCTGTTTTTT
CDR3 protein: CASSIVLRSGRAGELFF

J gene: TRBJ2-7
V gene: TRBV7-8
D gene: .
clone size: .
CDR3 DNA: TGTGCCAGCAGCTTCGACCAAAACTACGAGCAGTACTTC
CDR3 protein: CASSFDQNYEQYF

J gene: TRBJ2-7
V gene: TRBV5-1
D gene: TRBD2
clone size: .
CDR3 DNA: TGCGCCAGCAGCTTGGCTAGCGGGAGGGACTACGAGCAGTACTTC
CDR3 protein: CASSLASGRDYEQYF

J gene: TRBJ2-1
V gene: TRBV3-1/TRBV3-2
D gene: .
clone size: .
CDR3 DNA: TGTGCCAGCAGCCTTACACCGAATGAGCAGTTCTTC
CDR3 protein: CASSLTPNEQFF

J gene: TRBJ1-3
V gene: TRBV10-3
D gene: .
clone size: .
CDR3 DNA: TGTGCCATCAGTACTGAATTCGGTAGGCAGGGCTCTGGAAACACCATATATTTT
CDR3 protein: CAISTEFGRQGSGNTIYF

J gene: TRBJ2-7
V gene: TRBV12-3/TRBV12-4
D gene: .
clone size: .
CDR3 DNA: TGTGCCAGCAGTTTAGCGGAAGTGGGGGAGCAGTACTTC
CDR3 protein: CASSLAEVGEQYF

J gene: TRBJ1-3
V gene: TRBV19
D gene: .
clone size: once
CDR3 DNA: TGTGCCAGTAGTTCACGGACCGGGCGGTCGGGAAACACCATATATTTT
CDR3 protein: CASSSRTGRSGNTIYF

J gene: TRBJ1-3
V gene: TRBV19
D gene: .
clone size: .
CDR3 DNA: TGTGCCAGTAGTAGCGCATCCTCTGGAAACACCATATATTTT
CDR3 protein: CASSSASSGNTIYF

J gene: TRBJ2-1
V gene: TRBV28
D gene: .
clone size: once
CDR3 DNA: TGTGCCAGCAGTTTAGACTCAAACAATGAGCAGTTCTTC
CDR3 protein: CASSLDSNNEQFF

J gene: TRBJ2-4
V gene: TRBV19
D gene: TRBD2
clone size: once
CDR3 DNA: TGTGCCAGTAGTCTACGCCGGGGGGGCGAAAACATTCAGTACTTC
CDR3 protein: CASSLRRGGENIQYF

J gene: TRBJ1-5
V gene: TRBV28
D gene: TRBD1
clone size: once
CDR3 DNA: TGTGCCAGCAGTCGACAGGGAGGTGGGCAGCCCCAGCATTTT
CDR3 protein: CASSRQGGGQPQHF